The 29 T cell receptor beta chains below all came from one sample that was sequenced in a study of long-term antiretroviral therapy in people with HIV. Runs used v3.0 of the immunoSEQ assay and were done at survey level. Clones were sequenced by immunoSEQ multiplex PCR, and TCRdb holds only the in-frame ones, with some missing. The sample carries 35,000 or so clones, 80% to 90% recorded once. Sample: unsorted PBMCs, taken 0.4 years before starting antiretroviral therapy. Every receptor here comes from a man between 18 and 35 years old with HIV.

This CDR3 is CASSPGRENGYTF. The CDR3 DNA sequence: TGTGCCAGCTCACCGGGGAGGGAAAATGGCTACACCTTC. The chain has TRBV18 and TRBJ1-2; D uncertain. Germline CDR1 KGHSH, CDR2 LQKENI. The CDR3 has 13 residues. Trimming took off 3 bases at V and 6 bases at J, with 11 bases between the two ends.

The chain joins TRBV10-3 to TRBJ2-3; 7 nucleotides agree with TRBD1. With V trimmed by 7 bases and J by 2 bases, 3 bases remained unmatched. CDR1 ENHRY and CDR2 SYGVKD come from the germline V gene. The CDR3 extends over 13 amino acids. DNA of the CDR3: TGTGCCATCACTGGACAGGACACAGATACGCAGTATTTT. Its translation: CAITGQDTDTQYF.

The chain has TRBV6-6 and TRBJ2-2; D is perhaps TRBD2 (5 bases). The CDR3 sequence is 13 residues long. V was shortened by 4 bases and J by 6 bases, with 9 bases between the two germline ends. CDR1 and CDR2 (germline): MNHNY, SVGAGI (reference sequence). The CDR3 region has the DNA TGTGCCAGCAGTTCGACTATTCCCGGGGAGCTGTTTTTT. Its translation: CASSSTIPGELFF.

This chain links TRBV11-2 with TRBJ1-1, with 7 bases lining up with TRBD1. The CDR3 is made up of 12 amino acids. The V segment lost 6 bases and the J segment 7 bases; nucleotides outside the gene matches: 5. Germline values: CDR1 SGHAT, CDR2 FQNNGV. The CDR3 is CASRGGGREAFF. CDR3 in DNA: TGTGCCAGCAGAGGAGGGGGCCGTGAAGCTTTCTTT. Full variable domain (rest looked up from reference TRBV11-2 and TRBJ1-1): EAGVAQSPRYKIIEKRQSVAFWCNPISGHATLYWYQQILGQGPKLLIQFQNNGVVDDSQLPKDRFSAERLKGVDSTLKIQPAKLEDSAVYLCASRGGGREAFFGQGTRLTVV.

The chain joins TRBV7-3 to TRBJ2-3; 11 positions match TRBD2. With V trimmed by 5 bases and J by 6 bases, 10 bases remained unmatched. Germline V gene lookup returns CDR1 SGHTA and CDR2 FQGTGA. This CDR3 region has 16 residues. Here the CDR3 reads CASSVVVAGGFDTQYF. DNA of the CDR3: TGTGCCAGCAGCGTCGTCGTAGCGGGGGGGTTTGATACGCAGTATTTT.

The chain couples TRBV15 to TRBJ1-4, with unresolved D. CDR1 and CDR2 from the germline V gene are LNHNV and YYDKDF (reference sequence). The CDR3 is 13 residues long. Between the trimmed V and J ends, which lost 5 bases and 3 bases, there was a span of 7 bases. CDR3 nucleotides: TGTGCCACCAGCGAGATCCCTAATGAAAAACTGTTTTTT. This codes for CATSEIPNEKLFF.

V and J are TRBV5-1 and TRBJ1-3; D gene uncertain. Germline V lookup: CDR1 SGHRS, CDR2 YFSETQ. The CDR3 consists of 15 residues. Trimming took 1 base from V and 1 from J, leaving 9 bases between them. CDR3 loop: CASSLNGMSGNTIYF. The DNA of the CDR3 is TGCGCCAGCAGCTTGAACGGGATGTCTGGAAACACCATATATTTT.

The chain carries TRBV29-1 and TRBJ2-1; D possibly uses TRBD1 or TRBD2 (6 bases each). This CDR3 is 15 amino acids long. The V end lost 0 bases, the J end lost 6 bases, and 15 bases lay between the germline ends. In germline, CDR1 is SQVTM, CDR2 ANQGSEA. The CDR3 spells CSVEEGGAGSNEQFF. The CDR3 region has the DNA TGCAGCGTTGAAGAGGGGGGCGCGGGCAGCAATGAGCAGTTCTTC.

This rearrangement joins TRBV7-2 to TRBJ2-1; D uncertain. V was shortened by 0 bases and J by 7 bases, with 7 bases between the two germline ends. The CDR3 contains 13 residues. Per germline, CDR1 SGHTA and CDR2 FQGNSA. CDR3 in amino acids: CASSLARLNEQFF. The DNA of the CDR3 is TGTGCCAGCAGCTTAGCGCGGCTAAATGAGCAGTTCTTC.

This chain links TRBV25-1 with TRBJ1-3; D gene unclear. CDR3 length: 14 amino acids. V lost 6 bases and J 1 base, leaving 10 bases between the germline ends. CDR1 is MGHDK and CDR2 is SYGVNS in the germline V gene. The CDR3 region has the DNA TGTGCCAGCAGCAAAAGGTATTCTGGAAACACCATATATTTT. Translating it yields CASSKRYSGNTIYF.

The rearrangement links TRBV19 to TRBJ2-7; D is possibly TRBD1 or TRBD2 (5 bases each). The CDR3 has 14 residues. V was pared by 6 bases and J by 3 bases, with 15 bases between. CDR1 is LNHDA, CDR2 SQIVND, per germline (reference sequence). The CDR3, as DNA: TGTGCCAGTAGCACTCGGGACCAGATCTACGAGCAGTACTTC. This codes for CASSTRDQIYEQYF.

The V call is TRBV4-3, the J call TRBJ1-1, with 10 nucleotides matching TRBD1. The J segment lost 3 bases and the V segment lost 1 base, leaving 8 bases of the junction unmatched. This CDR3 region has 17 residues. Germline lookup yields CDR1 LGHNA and CDR2 YSLEER. As DNA, the CDR3 is TGCGCCAGCAGCCAAGGCCACACCGGGACAGGGGACACTGAAGCTTTCTTT. It translates to CASSQGHTGTGDTEAFF.

The chain is built from TRBV29-1 and TRBJ1-2, with 8 positions matching TRBD1. The CDR3 is made up of 16 amino acids. The J segment lost 4 bases and the V segment lost 5 bases, leaving 15 bases of the junction unmatched. The germline CDR1 and CDR2 sequences are SQVTM and ANQGSEA. The CDR3 DNA is TGCAGCGTTAAGCCCTCAGGGGGCGGGGGGGGCTATGGCTACACCTTC. Translation gives CSVKPSGGGGGYGYTF.

The chain has TRBV10-3 and TRBJ1-3; D gene ambiguous. Trimming pared 2 bases from V and 0 bases from J, leaving 5 bases between. CDR3 length: 14 residues. The germline V gene encodes CDR1 ENHRY and CDR2 SYGVKD. In DNA, the CDR3 is TGTGCCATCAGTGAGGCGGACTCTGGAAACACCATATATTTT. This codes for CAISEADSGNTIYF.

J is TRBJ2-7 and V is TRBV6-5; a possible D gene is TRBD2 (6 bases). V lost 6 bases, J lost 4 bases, and 13 bases lay in between. This CDR3 has 13 residues. Germline lookup yields CDR1 MNHEY and CDR2 SVGAGI. CDR3 sequence (DNA): TGTGCCAGCAGAACGGCTGCGGGGTACGAGCAGTACTTC. This codes for CASRTAAGYEQYF.

The V and J genes are TRBV10-2 and TRBJ2-7; TRBD2 might be the D (5 bases). V shed 6 bases and J shed 4 bases, with 16 bases lying between them. Germline CDR1 reads WSHSY; CDR2 reads SAAADI. This CDR3 is built from 14 residues. Written as DNA, the CDR3 is TGCGCCAGCAGGGAAGCTCCAACGGGGTACGAGCAGTACTTC. It specifies CASREAPTGYEQYF.

The chain combines TRBV6-5 with TRBJ2-1; 8 bases line up with TRBD2. This CDR3 comprises 16 residues. The germline V gene has CDR1 MNHEY and CDR2 SVGAGI. V gave up 0 bases and J gave up 2 bases; unmatched junction bases: 3. The CDR3 nucleotides read TGTGCCAGCAGTTACTCGAAAGCGGGAGCCTACAATGAGCAGTTCTTC. Residues: CASSYSKAGAYNEQFF.

This clone was seen a handful of times. The V gene is TRBV7-9, the J gene TRBJ2-4, with no clear D. The CDR3 runs to 19 residues. The germline V gene encodes CDR1 SEHNR and CDR2 FQNEAQ (reference sequence). The germline V and J ends were trimmed by 5 bases and 1 base, with 24 bases remaining between them. The CDR3 coding sequence is TGTGCCAGCAGCGATCGAATGGACCAGTATTCTAGGGCCAAAAACATTCAGTACTTC. Amino acid sequence: CASSDRMDQYSRAKNIQYF.

V is TRBV28 and J is TRBJ1-5; D gene unclear. The V and J ends lost 2 bases and 3 bases respectively, with 8 bases between them. Germline V lookup: CDR1 MDHEN, CDR2 SYDVKM. This CDR3 comprises 14 residues. In DNA, the CDR3 is TGTGCCAGCAGTTTAGGGCAGTACAATCAGCCCCAGCATTTT. Translation: CASSLGQYNQPQHF.

This clone was counted only a few times. CDR3 region: CASSPSTGGANEQFF. The CDR3 bases are TGTGCCAGCAGCCCGTCGACAGGGGGCGCGAATGAGCAGTTCTTC. The chain uses TRBV7-3 and TRBJ2-1, with 10 nucleotides matching TRBD1. Trimming at V came to 5 bases and at J to 7 bases, leaving 8 bases not matched to a gene. Germline V CDR1 and CDR2: SGHTA, FQGTGA. The CDR3 length is 15 residues.

The V gene is TRBV5-1, the J gene TRBJ2-1, with D hard to call. V was trimmed by 0 bases and J by 0 bases, leaving 1 base between them. The V gene's germline CDR1 is SGHRS and CDR2 YFSETQ. CDR3 length equals 13 residues. The CDR3: CASSLGSYNEQFF. DNA of the CDR3: TGCGCCAGCAGCTTGGGCTCCTACAATGAGCAGTTCTTC. Together with reference TRBV5-1 and TRBJ2-1, the CDR3 gives the full variable domain: KAGVTQTPRYLIKTRGQQVTLSCSPISGHRSVSWYQQTPGQGLQFLFEYFSETQRNKGNFPGRFSGRQFSNSRSEMNVSTLELGDSALYLCASSLGSYNEQFFGPGTRLTVL.

The chain has TRBV5-4 and TRBJ2-3, with 10 bases lining up with TRBD2. The CDR3 consists of 19 residues. CDR1 and CDR2 (germline): SGHNT, YYREEE (reference sequence). V was clipped by 5 bases and J by 2 bases; unmatched bases: 17. The CDR3 DNA sequence: TGTGCCAGCAGGGTTGGGTCTAGCGGGGGCACGTTCTCCACAGATACGCAGTATTTT. This gives the protein CASRVGSSGGTFSTDTQYF.

V gene TRBV7-3 combines with J gene TRBJ2-2, with TRBD1 matching 12 bases. V shed 5 bases, J shed 2 bases, and the junction held 9 bases outside the gene matches. Germline V CDR1 and CDR2: SGHTA, FQGTGA. The CDR3 consists of 18 residues. Here the CDR3 reads CASSPGQGAGGNTGELFF. The DNA for the CDR3 is TGTGCCAGCAGCCCGGGACAGGGGGCCGGGGGTAACACCGGGGAGCTGTTTTTT.

The V call is TRBV15, the J call TRBJ2-3; D remains unclear. CDR3 size: 14 residues. The ends were cut back, 5 bases at V and 5 bases at J, with 14 bases in the middle. Germline V gene lookup returns CDR1 LNHNV and CDR2 YYDKDF (reference sequence). CDR3 residues: CATSAALARDTQYF. The CDR3 DNA reads TGTGCCACCAGCGCAGCGTTAGCAAGAGATACGCAGTATTTT. Combining the CDR3 with reference TRBV15 and TRBJ2-3 gives the whole variable domain DAMVIQNPRYQVTQFGKPVTLSCSQTLNHNVMYWYQQKSSQAPKLLFHYYDKDFNNEADTPDNFQSRRPNTSFCFLDIRSPGLGDTAMYLCATSAALARDTQYFGPGTRLTVL.

The gene calls are TRBV7-7 and TRBJ2-5; tentative D call: TRBD2 (6 bases). The CDR3 extends over 13 amino acids. Germline V gene lookup returns CDR1 SSHAT and CDR2 FNYEAQ (reference sequence). The CDR3 is CASGSGVSETQYF. The CDR3 bases are TGTGCTAGCGGATCTGGGGTCTCAGAGACCCAGTACTTC.

The V call is TRBV7-8, the J call TRBJ1-2; D unresolved. Trimming removed 3 bases at V and 10 bases at J, with 33 bases between. The CDR3 extends over 19 amino acids. The germline V gene encodes CDR1 SGHVS and CDR2 FQNEAQ. Here the CDR3 DNA reads TGTGCCAGCAGCTTCGGTGGGCCGTTAAGCCCCAGCTCTATCCCGGTCTACACCTTC. This translates into CASSFGGPLSPSSIPVYTF.

This clone has only one observation. The chain has TRBV7-2 and TRBJ2-1; 8 bases line up with TRBD2. The CDR3 extends over 15 amino acids. Germline V gene data show CDR1 as SGHTA and CDR2 as FQGNSA. The V and J ends lost 5 bases and 7 bases, in that order; junction bases with no gene match: 10. CDR3 in amino acids: CASSRGGAPGNEQFF. In DNA form, the CDR3 reads TGTGCCAGCAGCCGGGGGGGGGCCCCCGGAAATGAGCAGTTCTTC.

Points on this clone: The junction does not match germline at one end; this may be a read error. The rearrangement uses TRBV27 and TRBJ2-1, with D possibly being TRBD1 (6 bases). CDR3 length: 15 amino acids. In germline, CDR1 is MNHEY, CDR2 SMNVEV (reference sequence). CDR3 region: CASSSGTTDYNGQFF. In DNA, the CDR3 is TGTGCCAGCAGCTCCGGGACAACGGATTACAATGGGCAGTTCTTC.

V is TRBV19 and J is TRBJ2-5, with TRBD1 matching 9 bases. From germline, CDR1 is LNHDA and CDR2 SQIVND (reference sequence). The V gene end was trimmed by 9 bases and the J gene end by 2 bases; junction bases not matched to a gene: 16. The length of the CDR3 is 17 residues. The CDR3 here is CAREGGTGSARQETQYF. The CDR3 DNA follows: TGTGCCAGAGAGGGAGGGACAGGGTCCGCCCGACAAGAGACCCAGTACTTC.